These 29 T cell receptor beta chains were all obtained from the same sample, sequenced in a study of technical replicates of blood from a handful of donors (dated by TCRdb to between 2016 and 2019). Receptor amplification or capture employed the immunoSEQ multiplex PCR assay. The immuneACCESS repertoire file appears here via TCRdb, limited to in-frame rearrangements. These files lack a portion of the clones; in checked studies, under half of the deficit traces to unresolved V genes, and the cause of the others is not known. In all, the sample holds about 93,000 clones, and about 96% of those were seen once. The ten most abundant clones make up approximately 0.25% of the sample. Sequencing was performed on T cells isolated from PBMCs. The receptor set was obtained from a human donor in good health.

The chain carries TRBV5-1 and TRBJ1-6, with D possibly matching TRBD1 (5 bases). Germline V gene data show CDR1 as SGHRS and CDR2 as YFSETQ. V was clipped by 4 bases and J by 8 bases, with 19 bases between them. The CDR3 loop spans 16 amino acids. DNA of the CDR3: TGCGCCAGCAGCCCGGCGGGGGGTGGTAGGCATTCACCCCTCCACTTT. Its translation is CASSPAGGGRHSPLHF.

With regard to this clone: Germline is not matched at one junction end, which may reflect a read error. The chain combines TRBV5-1 with TRBJ2-7; 9 bases map to TRBD1. The CDR3 covers 12 residues. Per germline, CDR1 SGHRS and CDR2 YFSETQ. CDR3 loop: CASSIGTGIGVF. CDR3 coding DNA: TGCGCCAGCAGCATAGGGACAGGGATTGGAGTCTTC.

The V gene is TRBV19, the J gene TRBJ1-1, with 7 positions matching TRBD1. Germline lookup yields CDR1 LNHDA and CDR2 SQIVND (reference sequence). Losses at the gene ends were 3 bases for V and 3 bases for J; bases not matched to a gene: 10. The length of the CDR3 is 16 residues. This CDR3 is CASSIGGGREDTEAFF. CDR3 coding DNA: TGTGCCAGTAGTATCGGAGGGGGCCGAGAGGACACTGAAGCTTTCTTT. The full variable domain, its missing parts supplied by reference TRBV19 and TRBJ1-1, is DGGITQSPKYLFRKEGQNVTLSCEQNLNHDAMYWYRQDPGQGLRLIYYSQIVNDFQKGDIAEGYSVSREKKESFPLTVTSAQKNPTAFYLCASSIGGGREDTEAFFGQGTRLTVV.

This chain links TRBV29-1 with TRBJ2-1, with 8 bases that match TRBD2. The CDR3 sequence is 14 residues long. CDR1 and CDR2 (germline): SQVTM, ANQGSEA. CDR3 bases: TGCACCATTGAAGGGCTAGCGGGTTACAATGAGCAGTTCTTC. Translating gives CTIEGLAGYNEQFF.

The chain is built from TRBV6-1 and TRBJ2-5, with TRBD2 matching over 10 bases. CDR1 is MNHNS and CDR2 is SASEGT in the germline V gene. V was pared by 3 bases and J by 5 bases, with 3 bases of the junction left unmatched. This CDR3 spans 14 amino acids. CDR3 protein: CASSDSGGLETQYF. The CDR3 DNA sequence: TGTGCCAGCAGTGATAGCGGGGGGTTGGAGACCCAGTACTTC.

The rearrangement joins TRBV27 to TRBJ2-1; D remains unclear. The CDR3 loop spans 13 amino acids. CDR1 is MNHEY and CDR2 is SMNVEV in the germline V gene (reference sequence). The V end lost 4 bases, the J end lost 2 bases, and 6 bases lay between the germline ends. The CDR3 loop is CASSSTTYNEQFF. DNA of the CDR3: TGTGCCAGCAGTTCCACAACCTACAATGAGCAGTTCTTC.

The J gene is TRBJ2-5, the V gene TRBV7-9; 10 nucleotides agree with TRBD1. The CDR3 has 15 amino acids. CDR1 is SEHNR, CDR2 FQNEAQ, per germline (reference sequence). After removal of 1 base from V and 4 bases from J, the junction contained 3 bases not matched to a gene. The CDR3 sequence is CASSLGDRGAETQYF. The CDR3 nucleotides read TGTGCCAGCAGCTTAGGGGACAGGGGAGCAGAGACCCAGTACTTC.

The V call is TRBV27, the J call TRBJ2-5; TRBD2 matches at 12 bases. With 3 bases clipped from V and 3 bases from J, the junction kept 2 bases outside the gene matches. Germline V gene sequence: CDR1 MNHEY, CDR2 SMNVEV (reference sequence). CDR3 length: 15 residues. The CDR3 nucleotides are TGTGCCAGCAGTTTGACTAGCGGGAGAAAAGAGACCCAGTACTTC. Protein sequence: CASSLTSGRKETQYF.

The count of this clone is one. The chain uses TRBV7-2 and TRBJ2-7; D is undetermined. The V and J ends lost 5 bases and 4 bases respectively, with 12 bases between them. Germline loops: CDR1 SGHTA, CDR2 FQGNSA. This CDR3 is built from 13 residues. CDR3: CASSRDGGYEQYF. Here the CDR3 DNA reads TGTGCCAGCAGCCGCGATGGTGGTTACGAGCAGTACTTC.

This chain uses TRBV6-1 with TRBJ2-1; 9 bases are shared with TRBD2. J was trimmed by 3 bases and V by 10 bases; bases with no gene match: 7. The CDR3 is 14 amino acids. The germline gives CDR1 MNHNS, CDR2 SASEGT. The CDR3 loop is CANLAGEGYNEQFF. The CDR3 bases are TGTGCCAACTTAGCGGGAGAGGGCTACAATGAGCAGTTCTTC.

V usage is TRBV30 and J usage is TRBJ1-5, with TRBD1 matching over 12 bases. Looked up from germline, CDR1 is GTSNPN and CDR2 is SVGIG (reference sequence). CDR3 length: 16 amino acids. The V gene end was trimmed by 3 bases and the J gene end by 4 bases; junction bases not matched to a gene: 7. CDR3 in amino acids: CAWSPGTGGLNQPQHF. The CDR3 DNA is TGTGCCTGGAGCCCCGGGACAGGGGGCTTAAATCAGCCCCAGCATTTT.

The V call is TRBV2, the J call TRBJ2-2; TRBD1 matches 10 bases. V gave up 6 bases and J gave up 15 bases; unmatched junction bases: 13. The germline V gene has CDR1 SNHLY and CDR2 FYNNEI. CDR3 size: 14 residues. The CDR3 is CASRVRDRGFELFF. DNA for the CDR3: TGTGCCAGCAGGGTCCGGGACAGGGGATTCGAGTTGTTTTTT. The whole variable domain, filled in from reference TRBV2 and TRBJ2-2, reads EPEVTQTPSHQVTQMGQEVILRCVPISNHLYFYWYRQILGQKVEFLVSFYNNEISEKSEIFDDQFSVERPDGSNFTLKIRSTKLEDSAMYFCASRVRDRGFELFFGEGSRLTVL.

The rearrangement joins TRBV5-1 to TRBJ2-1; 7 nucleotides line up with TRBD2. The germline gives CDR1 SGHRS, CDR2 YFSETQ. With 6 bases clipped from V and 1 base from J, the junction kept 4 bases outside the gene matches. The CDR3 has 14 residues. CDR3 region: CASTRERSYNEQFF. As DNA, the CDR3 is TGCGCCAGCACGCGGGAGAGATCCTACAATGAGCAGTTCTTC.

V and J are TRBV18 and TRBJ2-7, with D perhaps TRBD1 (6 bases). Germline CDR1 and CDR2: KGHSH and LQKENI. Between the trimmed V and J ends, which lost 4 bases and 3 bases, there was a span of 19 bases. This CDR3 region has 16 residues. CDR3 nucleotides: TGTGCCAGCTCACTTCGCCGGCAGGGGAGCGACTACGAGCAGTACTTC. Translating it yields CASSLRRQGSDYEQYF.

The DNA for the CDR3 is TGTGCCAGCAGTTTACTCACTAGCCAGCAGTTCTTC. Protein product: CASSLLTSQQFF. The chain employs TRBV28 and TRBJ2-1; TRBD2 is a possible D gene (6 bases). Germline-derived CDR1 and CDR2 are MDHEN and SYDVKM. The ends were cut back, 2 bases at V and 11 bases at J, with 10 bases in the middle. This CDR3 is built from 12 residues.

The CDR3 here is CAKGATDTQYF. The CDR3 DNA reads TGCGCTAAGGGGGCCACAGATACGCAGTATTTT. This chain joins TRBV10-2 and TRBJ2-3; the match to TRBD1 covers 7 bases. Germline CDR1 reads WSHSY; CDR2 reads SAAADI. This CDR3 spans 11 amino acids.

This sequence joins TRBV5-4 and TRBJ2-3; weak D call: TRBD2 (7 bases). The CDR3 contains 14 residues. Deletions cut 2 bases from V and 3 bases from J, with 10 bases between. Germline CDR1 SGHNT, CDR2 YYREEE (reference sequence). The CDR3 sequence is CASSFKGGTDTQYF. CDR3 DNA sequence: TGTGCCAGCAGCTTTAAGGGGGGGACAGATACGCAGTATTTT.

The V gene is TRBV5-1, the J gene TRBJ2-7; TRBD2 agrees at 12 bases. The V gene end was trimmed by 0 bases and the J gene end by 2 bases; junction bases not matched to a gene: 3. This CDR3 has 16 amino acids. Germline V gene lookup returns CDR1 SGHRS and CDR2 YFSETQ. The CDR3 region has the DNA TGCGCCAGCAGCTTGGGGGGGACTAGCGGGCCCTACGAGCAGTACTTC. Translated, it gives CASSLGGTSGPYEQYF.

The J gene is TRBJ2-7, the V gene TRBV1; TRBD2, as called in the table, went unchecked against the DNA. TRBV1 is a pseudogene. There are 15 residues in the CDR3. The CDR3: CTSSQGLHRPYEQYF. The DNA for the CDR3 is TGCACCAGCAGCCAGGGACTACACCGGCCCTACGAGCAGTACTTC.

As for this clone: Its ends do not fully match the called genes, so a read error is possible. V is TRBV7-7 and J is TRBJ2-7, with D possibly being TRBD2 (5 bases). Germline V gene sequence: CDR1 SSHAT, CDR2 FNYEAQ (reference sequence). The CDR3 loop spans 15 amino acids. The CDR3 spells CASSLEYGVGYEQYF. As DNA, the CDR3 is TGTGCTAGCAGCTTAGAGTACGGGGTCGGGTACGAGCAGTACTTC. Using reference TRBV7-7 and TRBJ2-7 for the parts outside the CDR3, the full variable domain is GAGVSQSPRYKVTKRGQDVTLRCDPISSHATLYWYQQALGQGPEFLTYFNYEAQPDKSGLPSDRFSAERPEGSISTLTIQRTEQRDSAMYRCASSLEYGVGYEQYFGPGTRLTVT.

V usage is TRBV10-3 and J usage is TRBJ2-3, with TRBD2 matching over 7 bases. The ends lost 3 bases at V and 4 bases at J; junction bases unmatched: 7. CDR1 is ENHRY and CDR2 is SYGVKD in the germline V gene. The CDR3 is made up of 15 amino acids. CDR3 protein: CAISETGGSADTQYF. As DNA, the CDR3 is TGTGCCATCAGTGAAACTGGCGGGAGCGCAGATACGCAGTATTTT.

The chain employs TRBV28 and TRBJ2-2, with TRBD1 matching over 12 bases. Per germline, CDR1 MDHEN and CDR2 SYDVKM. After removal of 10 bases from V and 0 bases from J, the junction contained 15 bases not matched to a gene. The CDR3 spans 19 residues. CDR3 sequence: CATLTWDRGLAANTGELFF. CDR3 nucleotide sequence: TGTGCCACCCTAACTTGGGACAGGGGGCTAGCGGCGAACACCGGGGAGCTGTTTTTT.

This sequence joins TRBV30 and TRBJ1-2; D might be TRBD1 (6 bases). The ends were cut back, 5 bases at V and 8 bases at J, with 18 bases in the middle. The CDR3 consists of 13 residues. In germline, CDR1 is GTSNPN, CDR2 SVGIG (reference sequence). The chain's CDR3 is CAWVMAGAGGYTF. DNA for the CDR3: TGTGCCTGGGTCATGGCAGGGGCTGGGGGCTACACCTTC.

The V call is TRBV19, the J call TRBJ2-1; a weak D match, TRBD2 (6 bases). Trimming removed 3 bases from V and 3 bases from J, with 12 bases in between. Germline-derived CDR1 and CDR2 are LNHDA and SQIVND (reference sequence). The CDR3 runs 15 residues. For the CDR3, the DNA is TGTGCCAGTAGTATGGGGCTAGCGTTCTACAATGAGCAGTTCTTC. Amino acid sequence: CASSMGLAFYNEQFF.

The chain carries TRBV28 and TRBJ1-1; D might be TRBD1 (6 bases). Trimming cost V 6 bases and J 4 bases, with 12 bases left between them. The CDR3 length is 13 residues. Germline V CDR1 and CDR2: MDHEN, SYDVKM. CDR3 in DNA: TGTGCCAGCAGGAGGGGGGGGCGCACTGAAGCTTTCTTT. This translates into CASRRGGRTEAFF. The full variable domain, its missing parts supplied by reference TRBV28 and TRBJ1-1, is DVKVTQSSRYLVKRTGEKVFLECVQDMDHENMFWYRQDPGLGLRLIYFSYDVKMKEKGDIPEGYSVSREKKERFSLILESASTNQTSMYLCASRRGGRTEAFFGQGTRLTVV.

The genes are TRBV6-1 and TRBJ2-1, with 9 positions matching TRBD2. Germline V gene lookup returns CDR1 MNHNS and CDR2 SASEGT. The CDR3 loop spans 15 amino acids. The ends lost 2 bases at V and 2 bases at J; junction bases unmatched: 1. For the CDR3, the DNA is TGTGCCAGCAGTGAATTAGCGGGAGCCTACAATGAGCAGTTCTTC. This encodes CASSELAGAYNEQFF.

The chain couples TRBV2 to TRBJ2-7; TRBD2 matches 12 bases. V dropped 1 base and J dropped 4; count of bases not matched to a gene: 2. CDR1 and CDR2 from the germline V gene are SNHLY and FYNNEI. The CDR3 runs 15 residues. The CDR3 DNA reads TGTGCCAGCAGTGAAGAGGGGACTAGCGGGTACGAGCAGTACTTC. Translating gives CASSEEGTSGYEQYF.

The genes are TRBV5-4 and TRBJ2-3; 8 positions agree with TRBD1. Germline CDR1 is SGHNT and CDR2 is YYREEE (reference sequence). CDR3 length: 15 amino acids. V was clipped by 4 bases and J by 1 base; unmatched bases: 5. CDR3: CASSPQGQGTDTQYF. In nucleotides, the CDR3 is TGTGCCAGCAGCCCACAGGGACAGGGCACAGATACGCAGTATTTT.

This chain connects TRBV6-4 to TRBJ2-1, with 7 positions matching TRBD1. The CDR3 has 15 residues. J lost 4 bases, V lost 3 bases, and 6 bases had no gene match. Germline V CDR1 and CDR2: MRHNA, SNTAGT. CDR3 sequence reads: CASSDGTAAYNEQFF. For the CDR3, the DNA is TGTGCCAGCAGTGATGGGACAGCAGCATACAATGAGCAGTTCTTC.